The TCR beta chain under discussion was sequenced for a study of T cell responses to AZD1222 COVID-19 vaccine. V was cut by 4 bases and J by 5 bases, with 8 bases left in between. CDR1 is KGHSH, CDR2 LQKENI, per germline. The CDR3 is 13 amino acids. Profiled with immunoSEQ multiplex PCR; TCRdb holds only in-frame clones, not every one. The repertoire holds over 85,000 clones, with less than 85% as singletons. The starting material was peripheral blood, obtained 28 days after the second AZD1222 dose. This TCR was sampled from an adult who received the AZD1222 COVID-19 vaccine. The chain carries TRBV18 and TRBJ2-2; D is uncertain. CDR3 region: CASSQKATGELFF. The CDR3 DNA reads as TGTGCCAGCTCACAGAAAGCAACCGGGGAGCTGTTTTTT.